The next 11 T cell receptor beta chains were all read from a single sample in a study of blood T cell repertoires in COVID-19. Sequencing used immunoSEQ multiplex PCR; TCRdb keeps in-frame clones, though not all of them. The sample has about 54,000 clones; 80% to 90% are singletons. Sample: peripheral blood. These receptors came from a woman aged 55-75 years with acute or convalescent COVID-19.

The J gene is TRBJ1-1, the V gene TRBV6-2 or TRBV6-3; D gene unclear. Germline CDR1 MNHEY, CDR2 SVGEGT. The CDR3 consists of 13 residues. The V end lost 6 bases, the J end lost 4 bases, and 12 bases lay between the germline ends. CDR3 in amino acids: CASSLREVTEAFF. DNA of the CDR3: TGTGCCAGCAGCCTCCGGGAGGTCACTGAAGCTTTCTTT.

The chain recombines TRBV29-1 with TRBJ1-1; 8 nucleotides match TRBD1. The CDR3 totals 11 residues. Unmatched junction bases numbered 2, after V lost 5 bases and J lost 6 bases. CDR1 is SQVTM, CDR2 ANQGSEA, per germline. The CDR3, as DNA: TGCAGCGTTCGGACAGGGCCTGAAGCTTTCTTT. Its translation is CSVRTGPEAFF.

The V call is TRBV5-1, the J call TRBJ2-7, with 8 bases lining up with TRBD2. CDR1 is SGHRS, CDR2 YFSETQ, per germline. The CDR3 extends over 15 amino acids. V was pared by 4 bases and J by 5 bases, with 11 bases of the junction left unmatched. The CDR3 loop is CASSRTSGSVDEQYF. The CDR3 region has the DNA TGCGCCAGCAGCCGGACCAGCGGGAGCGTCGACGAGCAGTACTTC.

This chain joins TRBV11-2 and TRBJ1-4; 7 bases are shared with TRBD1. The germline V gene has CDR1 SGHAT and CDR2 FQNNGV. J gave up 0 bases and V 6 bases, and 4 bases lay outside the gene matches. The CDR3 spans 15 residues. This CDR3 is CASRKQGTTNEKLFF. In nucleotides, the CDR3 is TGTGCCAGCAGGAAACAGGGGACAACTAATGAAAAACTGTTTTTT. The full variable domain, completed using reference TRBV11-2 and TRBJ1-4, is EAGVAQSPRYKIIEKRQSVAFWCNPISGHATLYWYQQILGQGPKLLIQFQNNGVVDDSQLPKDRFSAERLKGVDSTLKIQPAKLEDSAVYLCASRKQGTTNEKLFFGSGTQLSVL.

This chain's CDR3 is CASSSLAGGQETQYF. The DNA for the CDR3 is TGTGCCAGCAGCTCGTTAGCGGGAGGCCAAGAGACCCAGTACTTC. This chain links TRBV11-2 with TRBJ2-5; 10 bases match TRBD2. From germline, CDR1 is SGHAT and CDR2 FQNNGV. The CDR3 totals 15 residues. With V trimmed by 4 bases and J by 1 base, 3 bases remained unmatched.

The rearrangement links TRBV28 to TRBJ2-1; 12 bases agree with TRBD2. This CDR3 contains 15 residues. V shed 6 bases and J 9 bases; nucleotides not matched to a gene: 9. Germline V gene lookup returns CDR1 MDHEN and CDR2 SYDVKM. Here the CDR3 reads CASRWLAGGPGEQFF. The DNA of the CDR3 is TGTGCCAGCAGATGGCTAGCGGGGGGGCCAGGTGAGCAGTTCTTC.

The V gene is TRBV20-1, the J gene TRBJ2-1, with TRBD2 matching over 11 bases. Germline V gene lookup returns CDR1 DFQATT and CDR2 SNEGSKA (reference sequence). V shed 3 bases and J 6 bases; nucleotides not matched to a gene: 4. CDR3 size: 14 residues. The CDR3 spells CSASSTSGSNEQFF. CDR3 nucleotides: TGCAGTGCTAGTAGCACTAGCGGGAGCAATGAGCAGTTCTTC.

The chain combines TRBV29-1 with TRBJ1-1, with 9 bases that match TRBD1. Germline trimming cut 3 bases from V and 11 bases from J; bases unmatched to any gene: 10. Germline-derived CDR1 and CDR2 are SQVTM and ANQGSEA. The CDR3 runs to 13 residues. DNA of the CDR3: TGCAGCGTTGACGGGGCGGGACAGGGCAGCGCTTTCTTT. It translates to CSVDGAGQGSAFF.

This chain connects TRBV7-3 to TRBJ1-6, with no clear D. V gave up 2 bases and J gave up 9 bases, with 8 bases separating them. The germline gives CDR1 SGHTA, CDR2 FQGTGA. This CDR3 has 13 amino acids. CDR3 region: CASSLGGVSPLHF. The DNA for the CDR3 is TGTGCCAGCAGCTTAGGCGGGGTTTCACCCCTCCACTTT.

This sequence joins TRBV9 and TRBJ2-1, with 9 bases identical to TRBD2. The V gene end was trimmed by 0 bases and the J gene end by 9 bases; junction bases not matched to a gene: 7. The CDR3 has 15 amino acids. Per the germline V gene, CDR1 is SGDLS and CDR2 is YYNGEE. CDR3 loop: CASSVEAGGSSEQFF. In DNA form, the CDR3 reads TGTGCCAGCAGCGTAGAGGCGGGGGGGAGCAGTGAGCAGTTCTTC. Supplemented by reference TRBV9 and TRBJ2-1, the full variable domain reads DSGVTQTPKHLITATGQRVTLRCSPRSGDLSVYWYQQSLDQGLQFLIQYYNGEERAKGNILERFSAQQFPDLHSELNLSSLELGDSALYFCASSVEAGGSSEQFFGPGTRLTVL.

The CDR3: CASSLDRGLASYNEQFF. CDR3 sequence (DNA): TGTGCCAGCAGCTTAGATAGGGGACTAGCCTCTTACAATGAGCAGTTCTTC. The rearrangement uses TRBV11-3 and TRBJ2-1; 9 bases are a match to TRBD2. Germline CDR1 SGHNT, CDR2 YENEEA. V trimming: 0 bases; J trimming: 4 bases; junction bases outside the gene matches: 7. The CDR3 is 17 amino acids.